The 14 T cell receptor beta chains reported below all come from one sample, sequenced in a study of blood T cells in healthy people across ages. The second PCR ran about 6 to 11 cycles with a sample-barcoded 5' primer and J-beta primers. TCRdb redid the calling of the 5' RACE reads with MiXCR, one entry per CDR3 protein. The repertoire holds 650,000 to 1,000,000 distinct CDR3 sequences, with roughly 46% as singletons. The sample consisted of blood. These receptors were obtained from an older man in good health.

This clonotype occurred many times. The V gene is TRBV20-1, the J gene TRBJ2-7; tentatively, D is TRBD1 (5 bases). In germline, CDR1 is DFQATT, CDR2 SNEGSKA (reference sequence). V lost 4 bases, J lost 2 bases, and 12 bases lay in between. The CDR3 runs to 13 residues. The CDR3 here is CSAKYAGTYEQYF. The CDR3 DNA reads as TGCAGTGCTAAGTACGCAGGGACCTACGAGCAGTACTTC.

The V call is TRBV20-1, the J call TRBJ2-5, with 7 positions matching TRBD2. Unmatched junction bases numbered 4, after V lost 3 bases and J lost 6 bases. The CDR3 has 12 residues. Germline CDR1 reads DFQATT; CDR2 reads SNEGSKA (reference sequence). The CDR3 protein is CSASPGGKTQYF. In DNA form, the CDR3 reads TGCAGTGCTAGCCCGGGGGGAAAGACCCAGTACTTC.

V gene TRBV5-1 combines with J gene TRBJ2-1; 7 nucleotides line up with TRBD2. The J segment lost 9 bases and the V segment lost 5 bases, leaving 11 bases of the junction unmatched. CDR1 and CDR2 (germline): SGHRS, YFSETQ. There are 14 residues in the CDR3. In DNA form, the CDR3 reads TGCGCCAGCAGTTCTAACAGCGGGACCGGTGAGCAGTTCTTC. This sequence encodes CASSSNSGTGEQFF.

In its sample, this clonotype was seen a few times. This chain joins TRBV20-1 and TRBJ2-5; D might be TRBD2 (5 bases). The CDR3 covers 12 residues. Germline assignment: CDR1 DFQATT and CDR2 SNEGSKA (reference sequence). The DNA of the CDR3 is TGCAGCCTGAGGGCGGATTGGGGGACCCAGTACTTC. Translating gives CSLRADWGTQYF.

With respect to this clonotype: Mismatch with germline at one junction end may stem from a read error. This chain links TRBV7-2 with TRBJ2-6, with TRBD1 as a possible D gene (5 bases). CDR3 length: 15 residues. Germline CDR1 is SGHTA and CDR2 is FQGNSA. This CDR3 reads CASTQDSSGVNVLTF. The CDR3 coding sequence is TGTGCCAGCACCCAAGACAGCTCTGGGGTCAACGTCCTGACTTTC. The full variable domain, in which reference TRBV7-2 and TRBJ2-6 provide the parts outside the CDR3, is GAGVSQSPSNKVTEKGKDVELRCDPISGHTALYWYRQSLGQGLEFLIYFQGNSAPDKSGLPSDRFSAERTGGSVSTLTIQRTQQEDSAVYLCASTQDSSGVNVLTFGAGSRLTVL.

This chain uses TRBV20-1 with TRBJ1-5; 8 nucleotides agree with TRBD1. The CDR3 contains 14 residues. With V trimmed by 5 bases and J by 6 bases, 9 bases remained unmatched. Germline values: CDR1 DFQATT, CDR2 SNEGSKA (reference sequence). Here the CDR3 reads CSARQGSLGQPQHF. Here the CDR3 DNA reads TGCAGTGCTCGACAGGGGAGTCTCGGTCAGCCCCAGCATTTT.

This clonotype was seen a few times. The J gene is TRBJ1-1, the V gene TRBV20-1; D gene ambiguous. The germline gives CDR1 DFQATT, CDR2 SNEGSKA (reference sequence). This CDR3 has 14 residues. V was trimmed by 4 bases and J by 1 base, leaving 13 bases between them. The CDR3 protein is CSATEVPENTEAFF. CDR3 sequence (DNA): TGCAGTGCTACGGAGGTCCCAGAGAACACTGAAGCTTTCTTT.

This clonotype has just a few counts. V gene TRBV5-1 combines with J gene TRBJ1-1; D remains ambiguous. The CDR3 spans 14 residues. Between the trimmed V and J ends, which lost 0 bases and 1 base, there was a span of 7 bases. Per germline, CDR1 SGHRS and CDR2 YFSETQ. For the CDR3, the DNA is TGCGCCAGCAGCTTGGAAGGGAAGAACACTGAAGCTTTCTTT. Its translation is CASSLEGKNTEAFF.

This clonotype was counted between two and nine times. The gene calls are TRBV7-8 and TRBJ2-1; D is perhaps TRBD2 (6 bases). The CDR3 covers 15 residues. Germline V gene lookup returns CDR1 SGHVS and CDR2 FQNEAQ. Deletions cut 5 bases from V and 0 bases from J, with 11 bases between. CDR3 coding DNA: TGTGCCAGCAGCCCGGACTACCGCTCCTACAATGAGCAGTTCTTC. Protein product: CASSPDYRSYNEQFF.

This clonotype was found a few times. The rearrangement links TRBV27 to TRBJ2-1; D assignment may be TRBD1 or TRBD2 (5 bases each). Between the trimmed V and J ends, which lost 5 bases and 7 bases, there was a span of 12 bases. The CDR3 has 13 residues. Germline V gene sequence: CDR1 MNHEY, CDR2 SMNVEV (reference sequence). CDR3 DNA: TGTGCCAGCAGTGCCCTGGGGGTTAATGAGCAGTTCTTC. Translation gives CASSALGVNEQFF.

The rearrangement uses TRBV14 and TRBJ2-3, with no clear D. Looked up from germline, CDR1 is SGHDN and CDR2 is FVKESK. The V end lost 3 bases, the J end lost 2 bases, and 15 bases lay between the germline ends. The CDR3 spans 16 residues. As DNA, the CDR3 is TGTGCCAGCAGCCAGGTGCTGGCCGGACCCACAGATACGCAGTATTTT. Amino acid sequence: CASSQVLAGPTDTQYF.

This clonotype was observed a handful of times. The chain couples TRBV3-1 to TRBJ1-2; D is unresolved. CDR1 and CDR2 from the germline V gene are LGHDT and YNNKEL (reference sequence). V was pared by 9 bases and J by 5 bases, with 19 bases between. The CDR3 is 14 residues long. CDR3 sequence: CASSSAGHGYGYTF. DNA of the CDR3: TGTGCCAGTAGTTCCGCTGGGCACGGGTATGGCTACACCTTC.

This clonotype was detected a few times. This chain uses TRBV29-1 with TRBJ2-1; D is perhaps TRBD1 (6 bases). The V gene's germline CDR1 is SQVTM and CDR2 ANQGSEA. The ends were cut back, 4 bases at V and 9 bases at J, with 16 bases in the middle. CDR3 length equals 13 residues. This CDR3 reads CSVVRGGLFEQFF. The CDR3 DNA reads as TGCAGCGTTGTCAGGGGCGGGTTGTTTGAGCAGTTCTTC.

V usage is TRBV2 and J usage is TRBJ1-2; D perhaps matches TRBD1 (6 bases). CDR3 length: 13 residues. Germline V gene sequence: CDR1 SNHLY, CDR2 FYNNEI. The V end was cut by 3 bases, the J end by 3 bases, with 8 bases between. The CDR3, as DNA: TGTGCCAGCAGTGACAGGGGATACTATGGCTACACCTTC. Its protein product is CASSDRGYYGYTF.